The entry below gives a single T cell receptor (beta chain) sequence along with its context. J was trimmed by 0 bases and V by 2 bases; bases with no gene match: 8. The CDR3 sequence is 17 residues long. The germline V gene has CDR1 DFQATT and CDR2 SNEGSKA (reference sequence). The record originates from a study of T-cell reconstitution after alpha-beta-depleted transplantation in children. Construction of the TCRbeta library involved unique molecular identifiers. TCRdb independently ran MiXCR on the PCR reads; one entry per CDR3 protein. The table has 200,000 to 300,000 distinct CDR3 sequences, under 30% seen once.

The receptor was derived from a girl between 2 and 10 years old with Fanconi anemia, due to receive a stem cell transplant. Source: PBMCs, taken before TCRalphabeta/CD19-depleted stem cell transplant. The genes are TRBV20-1 and TRBJ2-1; 9 nucleotides align to TRBD2. The CDR3 nucleotides read TGCAGTGCTAGACCCATACTAGCGGGTGACTCCTACAATGAGCAGTTCTTC. Residues: CSARPILAGDSYNEQFF.